The 20 T cell receptor beta chains reported below all come from one sample, sequenced in a study of early T cells in non-severe SARS-CoV-2 infection. From the 5' RACE reads, TCRdb called clonotypes with MiXCR, one entry per CDR3 protein. The sample contains 100,000 to 150,000 distinct CDR3 sequences, about 15% of which appear only once. Sample: whole blood. Receptors were obtained from an adult who was a healthcare worker with PCR-confirmed SARS-CoV-2 infection or an uninfected control (not recorded which).

A few counts support this clonotype. The J gene is TRBJ2-5, the V gene TRBV20-1; 10 bases fit TRBD2. The CDR3 is made up of 16 amino acids. V lost 4 bases and J lost 1; bases outside the gene matches: 9. Germline loops: CDR1 DFQATT, CDR2 SNEGSKA (reference sequence). Here the CDR3 reads CSATKPSGGLQETQYF. CDR3 bases: TGCAGTGCTACTAAACCTAGCGGGGGTCTCCAAGAGACCCAGTACTTC.

The V gene is TRBV18, the J gene TRBJ1-3, with 7 bases that match TRBD1. This CDR3 is 15 amino acids long. J lost 1 base, V lost 3 bases, and 3 bases had no gene match. The germline V gene encodes CDR1 KGHSH and CDR2 LQKENI. The CDR3 sequence: CASSPGTASGNTIYF. DNA for the CDR3: TGTGCCAGCTCACCTGGGACAGCGTCTGGAAACACCATATATTTT.

The table lists this clonotype with a count of one. This sequence may be a read error, since a much larger clone differs from it by one base. V gene TRBV27 combines with J gene TRBJ1-1; 8 positions match TRBD1. Germline trimming cut 3 bases from V and 4 bases from J; bases unmatched to any gene: 7. CDR3 length: 15 residues. Germline CDR1 reads MNHEY; CDR2 reads SMNVEV (reference sequence). The CDR3 sequence is CASSFRDRGCTEAFF. In DNA form, the CDR3 reads TGTGCCAGCAGTTTCCGTGACAGGGGCTGCACTGAAGCTTTCTTT.

This clonotype was detected a few times. This chain joins TRBV11-2 and TRBJ2-7; D is ambiguous. The V gene's germline CDR1 is SGHAT and CDR2 FQNNGV. V lost 5 bases to trimming and J lost 6 bases, with 8 bases between them. The length of the CDR3 is 11 residues. CDR3 protein: CASSIISEQYF. The CDR3 nucleotides read TGTGCCAGCAGCATCATCTCCGAGCAGTACTTC.

This clonotype was detected many times. The V gene is TRBV4-2, the J gene TRBJ1-5; D possibly corresponds to TRBD1 (5 bases). Germline V CDR1 and CDR2: LGHNA, YNFKEQ. This CDR3 comprises 15 residues. V shed 0 bases and J shed 5 bases, with 11 bases lying between them. The CDR3: CASSQDKRGYQPQHF. In DNA form, the CDR3 reads TGTGCCAGCAGCCAAGATAAGAGGGGTTATCAGCCCCAGCATTTT.

The genes are TRBV7-9 and TRBJ2-7; 7 bases align to TRBD1. Germline CDR1 reads SEHNR; CDR2 reads FQNEAQ (reference sequence). Trimming removed 7 bases from V and 2 bases from J; junction bases left unmatched: 17. The CDR3 totals 17 residues. The CDR3 nucleotides read TGTGCCAGCACCATTCTCCATTTGGGACAGTCTACCTACGAGCAGTACTTC. Residues: CASTILHLGQSTYEQYF.

The DNA for the CDR3 is TGTGCCAGCAGCCCAAAGGGACAGGGTACGAATGAGCAGTTCTTC. Residues: CASSPKGQGTNEQFF. This rearrangement joins TRBV25-1 to TRBJ2-1, with 9 bases identical to TRBD1. Losses at the gene ends were 6 bases for V and 7 bases for J; bases not matched to a gene: 10. Germline values: CDR1 MGHDK, CDR2 SYGVNS. CDR3 length equals 15 residues.

The sample holds a few counts of this clonotype. The V gene is TRBV6-6, the J gene TRBJ2-7; D is uncertain. This CDR3 has 12 residues. V lost 6 bases to trimming and J lost 6 bases, with 12 bases between them. The germline V gene encodes CDR1 MNHNY and CDR2 SVGAGI (reference sequence). This CDR3 reads CASSPGESEQYF. The CDR3 region has the DNA TGTGCCAGCAGCCCTGGGGAATCCGAGCAGTACTTC.

In this sample, this clonotype turned up a few times. V usage is TRBV29-1 and J usage is TRBJ1-2, with D uncertain. The CDR3 has 12 amino acids. Germline lookup yields CDR1 SQVTM and CDR2 ANQGSEA. The V end lost 1 base, the J end lost 8 bases, and 11 bases lay between the germline ends. In nucleotides, the CDR3 is TGCAGCGTTGAAGCCGGCGGGAGGGGCTACACCTTC. Translating gives CSVEAGGRGYTF.

At least ten counts were recorded for this clonotype. This chain joins TRBV5-8 and TRBJ1-2; D is uncertain. CDR1 is SGHTS, CDR2 YDEGEE, per germline. This CDR3 is 14 amino acids long. With 4 bases removed from V and 2 bases from J, the gap between germline ends came to 12 bases. The CDR3 DNA reads TGTGCCAGCAGCCGCAGGCGGGCAAACTATGGCTACACCTTC. It specifies CASSRRRANYGYTF.

This clonotype came up a few times. This chain connects TRBV5-4 to TRBJ2-6; tentative D call: TRBD2 (6 bases). Germline CDR1 is SGHNT and CDR2 is YYREEE (reference sequence). Trimming pared 4 bases from V and 0 bases from J, leaving 23 bases between. The CDR3 contains 20 residues. CDR3 protein: CASSPGGSGLFLSGANVLTF. CDR3 sequence (DNA): TGTGCCAGCAGCCCTGGGGGGTCGGGACTCTTCCTCTCTGGGGCCAACGTCCTGACTTTC.

About this clonotype itself: The junction shows a germline mismatch at one end, possibly a read error. The V and J genes are TRBV9 and TRBJ1-2; D might be TRBD1 (5 bases). There are 11 residues in the CDR3. Germline V gives CDR1 SGDLS, CDR2 YYNGEE. CDR3 in amino acids: CASSGGDRRSF. DNA for the CDR3: TGTGCCAGCAGCGGGGGGGACCGTCGCTCCTTC.

The chain carries TRBV4-1 and TRBJ1-4, with 8 positions matching TRBD1. Per the germline V gene, CDR1 is MGHRA and CDR2 is YSYEKL. CDR3 size: 15 residues. V lost 3 bases and J lost 7; bases outside the gene matches: 7. The CDR3 protein is CASSQSRDRTEKLFF. The CDR3 DNA follows: TGCGCCAGCAGCCAGTCCCGGGACAGGACTGAAAAACTGTTTTTT.

The rearrangement links TRBV25-1 to TRBJ1-5; D may be TRBD1 (5 bases). Germline-derived CDR1 and CDR2 are MGHDK and SYGVNS. V was clipped by 3 bases and J by 4 bases, with 7 bases between them. The CDR3 is 13 residues long. This CDR3 is CASSEGLNQPQHF. The CDR3 coding sequence is TGTGCCAGCAGTGAGGGACTGAATCAGCCCCAGCATTTT.

This rearrangement joins TRBV7-8 to TRBJ2-5, with 8 bases aligning to TRBD1. The CDR3 extends over 15 amino acids. Germline CDR1 reads SGHVS; CDR2 reads FQNEAQ. The CDR3 spells CSGVDRGTAVETQYF. CDR3 DNA sequence: TGTTCCGGGGTAGACAGGGGCACCGCCGTGGAGACCCAGTACTTC. Looking up the rest from reference TRBV7-8 and TRBJ2-5 gives the full variable domain: GAGVSQSPRYKVAKRGQDVALRCDPISGHVSLFWYQQALGQGPEFLTYFQNEAQLDKSGLPSDRFFAERPEGSVSTLKIQRTQQEDSAVYLCSGVDRGTAVETQYFGPGTRLLVL.

The chain carries TRBV20-1 and TRBJ2-7; 7 bases fit TRBD2. The CDR3 length is 12 residues. Germline V gene lookup returns CDR1 DFQATT and CDR2 SNEGSKA (reference sequence). Trimming took 3 bases from V and 6 from J; bases not matched to a gene: 5. In DNA form, the CDR3 reads TGCAGTGCTAGCCGGGGGGTCAGCGAGCAGTACTTC. Its protein product is CSASRGVSEQYF.

The chain links TRBV5-5 to TRBJ1-6; no firm D call. The V end was cut by 3 bases, the J end by 9 bases, with 13 bases between. The CDR3 has 14 residues. Germline lookup yields CDR1 SGHKS and CDR2 YYEKEE (reference sequence). CDR3: CASSSTNWRSPLHF. The CDR3 nucleotides are TGTGCCAGCAGCTCCACAAACTGGCGTTCACCCCTCCACTTT.

This clonotype showed up many times. The gene calls are TRBV3-1 and TRBJ2-7; weak D call: TRBD1 (5 bases). Germline V CDR1 and CDR2: LGHDT, YNNKEL (reference sequence). Trimming stripped 0 bases from V and 0 bases from J, with 12 bases between. This CDR3 is built from 16 residues. CDR3 loop: CASSQELDTDSYEQYF. The CDR3 DNA reads TGTGCCAGCAGCCAAGAGCTGGACACGGACTCCTACGAGCAGTACTTC.

The chain employs TRBV7-9 and TRBJ2-1; TRBD1 or TRBD2 may be the D gene (5 bases each). Trimming left V 3 bases short and J 2 bases short, with 14 bases between. CDR1 is SEHNR and CDR2 is FQNEAQ in the germline V gene (reference sequence). The CDR3 is made up of 16 amino acids. CDR3 sequence reads: CASSLLRGPTYNEQFF. In DNA, the CDR3 is TGTGCCAGCAGCTTGCTGAGGGGACCTACCTACAATGAGCAGTTCTTC.

The CDR3 DNA reads as TGTGCCAGCAGTGAAAAGGGCCGATCGGAGACCCAGTACTTC. Its translation: CASSEKGRSETQYF. The rearrangement uses TRBV6-1 and TRBJ2-5; no reliable D call. The V gene's germline CDR1 is MNHNS and CDR2 SASEGT. This CDR3 is 14 amino acids long. V was cut by 2 bases and J by 5 bases, with 12 bases left in between.